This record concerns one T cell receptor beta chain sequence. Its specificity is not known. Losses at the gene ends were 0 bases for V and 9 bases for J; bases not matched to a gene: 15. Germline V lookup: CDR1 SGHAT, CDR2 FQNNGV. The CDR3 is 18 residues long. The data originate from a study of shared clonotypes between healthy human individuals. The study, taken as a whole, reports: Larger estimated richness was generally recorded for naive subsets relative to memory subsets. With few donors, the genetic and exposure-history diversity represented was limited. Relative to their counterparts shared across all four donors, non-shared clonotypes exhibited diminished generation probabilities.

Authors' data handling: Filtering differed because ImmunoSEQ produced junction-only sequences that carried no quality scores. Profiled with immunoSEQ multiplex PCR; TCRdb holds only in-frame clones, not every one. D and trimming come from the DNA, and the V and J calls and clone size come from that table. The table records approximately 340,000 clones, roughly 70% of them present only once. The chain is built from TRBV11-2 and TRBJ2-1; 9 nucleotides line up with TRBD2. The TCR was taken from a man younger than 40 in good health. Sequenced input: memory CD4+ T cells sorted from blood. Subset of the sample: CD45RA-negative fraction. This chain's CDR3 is CASSLDSTVAGVWGEQFF. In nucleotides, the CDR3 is TGTGCCAGCAGCTTAGATTCCACGGTAGCGGGGGTTTGGGGTGAGCAGTTCTTC.